This is a list of T cell receptor beta chains from one sample in a study of blood T cells in healthy people across ages. One entry per CDR3 protein results from TCRdb running MiXCR on the 5' RACE reads. The repertoire has some 930,000 distinct CDR3 sequences, about 29% of them found once; the top ten carry roughly 10%. In addition, the sample was reused for a study of T cells of mothers and their children.

The sequenced sample was blood. These receptors all come from a woman in her thirties or forties in good health. CDR3s include the opening cysteine and the closing phenylalanine or tryptophan. D genes are given only for firm matches. Only part of the rows carry a size: once, few, many, or a class if the clone is expanded.

TGTGCCAGCAGTTACACAGCTCAAAGCTCCTACGAGCAGTACTTC	CASSYTAQSSYEQYF	15	TRBJ2-7	-	few	TRBV6-2/TRBV6-3
TGTGCCAGCACCCTAAGTGCCCCCTACAATGAGCAGTTCTTC	CASTLSAPYNEQFF	14	TRBJ2-1	-	-	TRBV12-3/TRBV12-4
TGCGCCAGCAGCTATACGGGGGGGAGCCAAGAGACCCAGTACTTC	CASSYTGGSQETQYF	15	TRBJ2-5	TRBD2	few	TRBV5-1
TGTGCCACCAGGGGCAGCCCCAGGGAGACCCAGTACTTC	CATRGSPRETQYF	13	TRBJ2-5	-	few	TRBV10-3
TGTGCCAGCACCTTGGGTCAGGGCTCCTACGAGCAGTACTTC	CASTLGQGSYEQYF	14	TRBJ2-7	-	many	TRBV7-6
TGTGCCAGCAGCCCGACTAGCGGGGGGAGGAACAATGAGCAGTTCTTC	CASSPTSGGRNNEQFF	16	TRBJ2-1	TRBD2	many	TRBV11-2
TGCAGTGCTAGAGCTAGCGGGGACTCCCTCGGGTACGAGCAGTACTTC	CSARASGDSLGYEQYF	16	TRBJ2-7	TRBD2	few	TRBV20-1
TGTGCCAGCAGCCAGGGACCCCTCTCCTACAATGAGCAGTTCTTC	CASSQGPLSYNEQFF	15	TRBJ2-1	-	many	TRBV7-2
TGCGCCAGCAGCGCCTCCGGGACAGCTAACTATGGCTACACCTTC	CASSASGTANYGYTF	15	TRBJ1-2	TRBD1	-	TRBV5-1
TGCAGCGTTAACCACTCCCAGCGGGGGAGGGCCCACAATGAGCAGTTCTTC	CSVNHSQRGRAHNEQFF	17	TRBJ2-1	TRBD2	few	TRBV29-1
TGCGCCAGCAGCTCGGAGTCCAGTTCTAACTATGGCTACACCTTC	CASSSESSSNYGYTF	15	TRBJ1-2	-	-	TRBV4-1
TGCAGTGGTTCAGGGGGGGACTATGGCTACACCTTC	CSGSGGDYGYTF	12	TRBJ1-2	TRBD1	few	TRBV20-1
TGTGCCAGCAGCGGACTAGGCGGGGAGCTGTTTTTT	CASSGLGGELFF	12	TRBJ2-2	TRBD2	-	TRBV12-3/TRBV12-4
TGTGCCAGCAGCCAAGATCTTGGAGTTAGCTATGGCTACACCTTC	CASSQDLGVSYGYTF	15	TRBJ1-2	-	few	TRBV3-1
TGTGCCAGCAGTTACTCTCCACAGGGAAGGAACGAGCAGTACTTC	CASSYSPQGRNEQYF	15	TRBJ2-7	-	many	TRBV6-5
TGTGCCAGCAGTGAGGGCTCTGGGGCCAACGTCCTGACTTTC	CASSEGSGANVLTF	14	TRBJ2-6	-	many	TRBV6-4
TGTGCCAGCAGTTTCGACTCTGGAAACACCATATATTTT	CASSFDSGNTIYF	13	TRBJ1-3	-	-	TRBV12-3/TRBV12-4
TGTGCCAGCAGCCTCCAGACTAGCGGGGGGGGGCAGTTCTTC	CASSLQTSGGGQFF	14	TRBJ2-1	TRBD2	few	TRBV27
TGCAGTGCTAGTGGACAGGCCTACGAGCAGTACTTC	CSASGQAYEQYF	12	TRBJ2-7	TRBD1	many	TRBV20-1
TGTGCCAGCAGTTTAGCGGGACAGGGGCTTGAGCAGTTCTTC	CASSLAGQGLEQFF	14	TRBJ2-1	TRBD1	many	TRBV27
TGTGCCAGCTCACCAATGCCGAGCTCCTACAATGAGCAGTACTTC	CASSPMPSSYNEQYF	15	TRBJ2-7	-	few	TRBV18
TGTGCCACCAGCAGACCCGGGACAGGACGCGGCTACACCTTC	CATSRPGTGRGYTF	14	TRBJ1-2	TRBD1	few	TRBV15